This T cell receptor (beta chain) comes out of a study of T cells in Graves' hyperthyroidism and ophthalmopathy. RNA transcripts provided the source from which TCR beta CDR3 regions were amplified. The HTBI set primed first-round TCR CDR3 RT-PCR. Via MiXCR, TCRdb re-called the multiplex PCR reads, giving one row per CDR3 protein. The sample records around 570,000 distinct CDR3 sequences, 20% being singletons. This clonotype was found a few times. Diagnoses were established using clinical symptoms, serum thyroxine and TRAb, thyroid ultrasound and orbital computed tomography. The sequenced sample was blood. The clonotype was recovered from a man in his forties with Graves' ophthalmopathy.

The CDR3 nucleotides are TGTGCCAGCAGCGGTCCCGGGGTCTCAGGTGGCTACACCTTC. This encodes CASSGPGVSGGYTF. The rearrangement uses TRBV9 and TRBJ1-2; D not certain. The germline V and J ends were trimmed by 3 bases and 7 bases, with 16 bases remaining between them. CDR1 and CDR2 (germline): SGDLS, YYNGEE. The CDR3 extends over 14 amino acids. Using reference TRBV9 and TRBJ1-2 for the parts outside the CDR3, the full variable domain is DSGVTQTPKHLITATGQRVTLRCSPRSGDLSVYWYQQSLDQGLQFLIQYYNGEERAKGNILERFSAQQFPDLHSELNLSSLELGDSALYFCASSGPGVSGGYTFGSGTRLTVV.